A single sample is the source of the 25 T cell receptor beta chains below, sequenced in a study of cytomegalovirus exposure and HLA in healthy donors. In the PCR, 60 Vbeta and 13 Jbeta primers were used. The method was immunoSEQ multiplex PCR; TCRdb's version includes in-frame clones alone and lacks a portion of them. The data contain about 200,000 clones, approximately 80% of them singletons. Sequenced input: PBMCs. The source of these receptors is a man between 50 and 59 years old in good health and CMV-seronegative.

In its sample, this clone was seen once. The chain links TRBV21-1 to TRBJ1-5; no check of the table's D call, TRBD1, against the DNA was made. TRBV21-1 is assigned pseudogene status. This CDR3 is 20 amino acids long. CDR3 sequence (DNA): TGTGCCAGCAGCAAAGCGCGTTCGGACAGGGGGCGCGGGGGCAATCAGCCCCAGCATTTT. This sequence encodes CASSKARSDRGRGGNQPQHF.

This clone was seen more than once but under ten times. The genes are TRBV7-2 and TRBJ2-5, with TRBD2 matching 7 bases. Germline CDR1 is SGHTA and CDR2 is FQGNSA. CDR3 length: 15 amino acids. Trimming took 5 bases from V and 4 from J; bases not matched to a gene: 10. CDR3 nucleotides: TGTGCCAGCAGCCGCGGGAGTTCTGCGGTAGAGACCCAGTACTTC. It is translated as CASSRGSSAVETQYF.

The rearrangement uses TRBV9 and TRBJ1-5; 8 bases fit TRBD1. The germline V gene encodes CDR1 SGDLS and CDR2 YYNGEE. CDR3 size: 15 residues. With V trimmed by 4 bases and J by 6 bases, 9 bases remained unmatched. As DNA, the CDR3 is TGTGCCAGCAGCCCTGGACAGGGAGAGGGTCAGCCCCAGCATTTT. Protein product: CASSPGQGEGQPQHF.

Only a few counts were recorded for this clone. The chain recombines TRBV15 with TRBJ2-3; D not certain. Germline loops: CDR1 LNHNV, CDR2 YYDKDF (reference sequence). Trimming took off 2 bases at V and 4 bases at J, with 7 bases between the two ends. The CDR3 contains 13 residues. The CDR3 here is CATSRNFADTQYF. CDR3 nucleotide sequence: TGTGCCACCAGCAGAAATTTCGCAGATACGCAGTATTTT.

This clone has just one count. Germline and junction disagree at one end, which may indicate a read error. The V gene is TRBV7-7, the J gene TRBJ2-5; tentatively, D is TRBD2 (5 bases). This CDR3 has 16 amino acids. The germline gives CDR1 SSHAT, CDR2 FNYEAQ (reference sequence). This chain's CDR3 is CASSLEFRLHQETQYF. Here the CDR3 DNA reads TGTGCTAGCAGCTTAGAATTTCGACTACACCAAGAGACCCAGTACTTC.

In the case of this clone: One end of the junction varies from germline; a read error may be responsible. The V gene is TRBV7-9, the J gene TRBJ2-7; D possibly corresponds to TRBD2 (5 bases). This CDR3 is 12 amino acids long. The germline gives CDR1 SEHNR, CDR2 FQNEAQ (reference sequence). The CDR3 bases are TGTTCCAGCAGCTTAGCGTCCGGCGAGCAGTACTTC. This encodes CSSSLASGEQYF.

The CDR3 sequence: CAWSETGLVGYTF. CDR3 DNA sequence: TGTGCCTGGAGCGAGACAGGGTTGGTTGGCTACACCTTC. The chain has TRBV30 and TRBJ1-2; TRBD1 matches 7 bases. CDR1 and CDR2 from the germline V gene are GTSNPN and SVGIG (reference sequence). After removal of 3 bases from V and 7 bases from J, the junction contained 8 bases not matched to a gene. There are 13 residues in the CDR3.

V is TRBV7-6 and J is TRBJ1-5; no firm D call. CDR1 is SGHVS, CDR2 FNYEAQ, per germline. The CDR3 length is 15 residues. Trimming stripped 1 base from V and 2 bases from J, with 9 bases between. The CDR3 loop reads CASSLVAGGNQPQHF. The CDR3 coding sequence is TGTGCCAGCAGCTTAGTCGCCGGAGGCAATCAGCCCCAGCATTTT.

This clone was picked up a small number of times. This chain connects TRBV4-2 to TRBJ2-5; 12 bases fit TRBD2. The CDR3 covers 16 residues. CDR1 is LGHNA and CDR2 is YNFKEQ in the germline V gene. J was trimmed by 5 bases and V by 6 bases; bases with no gene match: 10. CDR3 region: CASRPRLAGVGETQYF. In DNA form, the CDR3 reads TGTGCCAGCAGACCGAGACTAGCGGGAGTCGGTGAGACCCAGTACTTC.

This chain joins TRBV6-5 and TRBJ1-5; no reliable D call. The germline CDR1 and CDR2 sequences are MNHEY and SVGAGI. V was shortened by 5 bases and J by 7 bases, with 12 bases between the two germline ends. The CDR3 consists of 13 residues. The CDR3 sequence: CASSPSGGQPQHF. The DNA for the CDR3 is TGTGCCAGCAGTCCCTCCGGAGGCCAGCCCCAGCATTTT.

This chain uses TRBV29-1 with TRBJ2-2; possibly TRBD2 for D (5 bases). CDR3 length: 13 residues. The V end lost 6 bases, the J end lost 1 base, and 9 bases lay between the germline ends. CDR1 is SQVTM, CDR2 ANQGSEA, per germline. This CDR3 is CSVTGLNTGELFF. CDR3 nucleotides: TGCAGCGTGACGGGATTGAACACCGGGGAGCTGTTTTTT.

The chain carries TRBV2 and TRBJ1-1, with a weak D call TRBD1 (5 bases). Trimming took 2 bases from V and 2 from J, leaving 9 bases between them. Germline CDR1 reads SNHLY; CDR2 reads FYNNEI. CDR3 size: 14 residues. CDR3 in DNA: TGTGCCAGCAGTGAACGGCAGGGAAACACTGAAGCTTTCTTT. Translating it yields CASSERQGNTEAFF.

The chain uses TRBV27 and TRBJ2-1, with D perhaps TRBD1 (5 bases). Trimming left V 8 bases short and J 0 bases short, with 17 bases between. Looked up from germline, CDR1 is MNHEY and CDR2 is SMNVEV (reference sequence). CDR3 size: 16 residues. CDR3 protein: CASRAQDTHSYNEQFF. The CDR3 DNA sequence: TGTGCCAGCCGCGCGCAGGACACGCACTCCTACAATGAGCAGTTCTTC.

The chain is built from TRBV29-1 and TRBJ2-3; 7 bases match TRBD2. CDR1 is SQVTM, CDR2 ANQGSEA, per germline. The CDR3 consists of 14 residues. After removal of 3 bases from V and 2 bases from J, the junction contained 5 bases not matched to a gene. CDR3 loop: CSVDREVLTDTQYF. CDR3 nucleotides: TGCAGCGTTGATCGGGAGGTTCTCACAGATACGCAGTATTTT.

This rearrangement joins TRBV27 to TRBJ1-1, with TRBD1 identical over 10 bases. V dropped 1 base and J dropped 2; count of bases not matched to a gene: 4. Germline V gene data show CDR1 as MNHEY and CDR2 as SMNVEV (reference sequence). The CDR3 consists of 16 residues. CDR3 DNA sequence: TGTGCCAGCAGTTTATGGGACAGGGGTCCAAACACTGAAGCTTTCTTT. It yields the protein CASSLWDRGPNTEAFF.

This clone was counted once. This chain links TRBV7-2 with TRBJ2-1; TRBD2 might be the D (6 bases). The CDR3 is made up of 14 amino acids. Germline CDR1 and CDR2: SGHTA and FQGNSA. V shed 1 base and J shed 9 bases, with 13 bases lying between them. The CDR3 reads CASSLELPGSEQFF. The CDR3 DNA follows: TGTGCCAGCAGCTTAGAACTCCCCGGGAGTGAGCAGTTCTTC.

The V and J genes are TRBV19 and TRBJ2-1; D perhaps matches TRBD1 (7 bases). Germline assignment: CDR1 LNHDA and CDR2 SQIVND (reference sequence). V was trimmed by 3 bases and J by 9 bases, leaving 15 bases between them. This CDR3 is built from 14 residues. Written as DNA, the CDR3 is TGTGCCAGTAGTATCCGGAGGGGGCAGGGTGAGCAGTTCTTC. It specifies CASSIRRGQGEQFF. Supplemented by reference TRBV19 and TRBJ2-1, the full variable domain reads DGGITQSPKYLFRKEGQNVTLSCEQNLNHDAMYWYRQDPGQGLRLIYYSQIVNDFQKGDIAEGYSVSREKKESFPLTVTSAQKNPTAFYLCASSIRRGQGEQFFGPGTRLTVL.

This rearrangement joins TRBV5-1 to TRBJ2-7, with TRBD1 identical over 10 bases. The ends lost 4 bases at V and 4 bases at J; junction bases unmatched: 11. This CDR3 spans 16 amino acids. The germline gives CDR1 SGHRS, CDR2 YFSETQ. The CDR3 loop reads CASSRFKTGGQYEQYF. The CDR3 DNA follows: TGCGCCAGCAGCCGTTTCAAGACAGGGGGCCAATACGAGCAGTACTTC.

The chain is built from TRBV20-1 and TRBJ2-3; D is possibly TRBD2 (5 bases). CDR3 length equals 11 residues. In germline, CDR1 is DFQATT, CDR2 SNEGSKA (reference sequence). Trimming pared 3 bases from V and 11 bases from J, leaving 12 bases between. CDR3 coding DNA: TGCAGTGCTAGTTTCGGGGAGAAGCAGTATTTT. Translated: CSASFGEKQYF.

As regards this clone: An end of the junction differs from the germline gene, which may be a read error. The chain joins TRBV7-7 to TRBJ2-3, with 7 positions matching TRBD1. The CDR3 is 13 residues long. Germline values: CDR1 SSHAT, CDR2 FNYEAQ (reference sequence). The CDR3 is CASSRDSTDTQYF. The CDR3 bases are TGTGCTAGCAGCCGGGACAGCACGGATACGCAGTATTTT.

The J gene is TRBJ2-7, the V gene TRBV28, with D maybe TRBD1 (6 bases). This CDR3 has 15 residues. CDR1 and CDR2 from the germline V gene are MDHEN and SYDVKM. Between the trimmed V and J ends, which lost 5 bases and 0 bases, there was a span of 14 bases. The CDR3 is CASSRRGGSSYEQYF. The CDR3 DNA sequence: TGTGCCAGCAGTCGGAGAGGGGGATCCTCCTACGAGCAGTACTTC.

This clone was found a few times. V is TRBV4-1 and J is TRBJ2-1; D is possibly TRBD2 (6 bases). Germline CDR1 and CDR2: MGHRA and YSYEKL. The CDR3 consists of 16 residues. With 0 bases removed from V and 5 bases from J, the gap between germline ends came to 14 bases. This CDR3 reads CASSQEGAGPNNEQFF. In DNA, the CDR3 is TGCGCCAGCAGCCAAGAAGGGGCGGGGCCCAACAATGAGCAGTTCTTC.

The chain combines TRBV4-1 with TRBJ2-7; 8 nucleotides match TRBD1. The germline CDR1 and CDR2 sequences are MGHRA and YSYEKL. Trimming at V came to 1 base and at J to 2 bases, leaving 7 bases not matched to a gene. The CDR3 contains 16 residues. This CDR3 is CASSQGPGQAAYEQYF. CDR3 in DNA: TGCGCCAGCAGCCAAGGTCCGGGACAGGCCGCCTACGAGCAGTACTTC.

The gene calls are TRBV5-3 and TRBJ2-7; D is undetermined. TRBV5-3 is identified as an open reading frame with a role that is uncertain. The CDR3 extends over 18 amino acids. Trimming shortened V by 2 bases and J by 4 bases, and 25 bases separated the two germline ends. CDR3 loop: CARSFQSGQIFTAYEQYF. For the CDR3, the DNA is TGTGCCAGAAGCTTCCAGTCAGGCCAGATTTTTACCGCATACGAGCAGTACTTC.

V gene TRBV4-1 combines with J gene TRBJ2-7; D uncertain. Looked up from germline, CDR1 is MGHRA and CDR2 is YSYEKL. CDR3 length: 14 amino acids. V lost 1 base and J lost 3, with 10 bases in between. DNA of the CDR3: TGCGCCAGCAGCCAAGGCACAGTGGACTACGAGCAGTACTTC. This gives the protein CASSQGTVDYEQYF.